This record concerns one TCR beta chain sequence. This sample was taken from a study of blood T cell repertoires in COVID-19. Study-level background: COVID-19 samples from acute and convalescent phases originated in the United States, Italy and Spain. Sample material is recorded as cDNA or gDNA derived from T cells, B-cell-depleted T cells, or PBMCs.

Enrolment of Seattle patients took place during active infection, and they were followed longitudinally. V gave up 2 bases and J gave up 9 bases, with 17 bases separating them. This CDR3 comprises 15 residues. From germline, CDR1 is MNHEY and CDR2 SVGEGT. Some clones are missing from TCRdb's copy, which holds only in-frame ones; the method was immunoSEQ multiplex PCR. The sample has 300,000 to 450,000 clones, approximately 87% seen once. The receptor was derived from a woman in her thirties with COVID-19, enrolled during active disease. The sequencing input was peripheral blood. This chain links TRBV6-2 or TRBV6-3 with TRBJ2-1, with D possibly being TRBD1 (6 bases). The CDR3: CASSYLGDRGSEQFF. The CDR3 nucleotides read TGTGCCAGCAGTTACCTCGGGGATAGGGGGAGTGAGCAGTTCTTC.